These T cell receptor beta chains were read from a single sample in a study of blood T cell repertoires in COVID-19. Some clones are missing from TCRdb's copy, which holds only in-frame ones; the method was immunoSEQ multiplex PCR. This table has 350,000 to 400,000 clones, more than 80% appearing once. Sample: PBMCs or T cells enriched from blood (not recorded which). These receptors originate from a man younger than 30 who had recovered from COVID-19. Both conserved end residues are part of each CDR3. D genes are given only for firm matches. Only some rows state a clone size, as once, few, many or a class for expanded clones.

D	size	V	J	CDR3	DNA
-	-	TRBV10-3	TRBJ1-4	CAISDPEEGTREKLFF	TGTGCCATCAGTGACCCCGAGGAGGGCACTCGTGAAAAACTGTTTTTT
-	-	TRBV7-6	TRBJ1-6	CASSLAVQGNNSPLHF	TGTGCCAGCAGCTTAGCGGTCCAGGGAAATAATTCACCCCTCCACTTT
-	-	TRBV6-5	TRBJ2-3	CASKPGADGEGTQYF	TGTGCCAGCAAACCGGGAGCAGACGGGGAAGGTACGCAGTATTTT
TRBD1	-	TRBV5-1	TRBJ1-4	CASSRDGQGFYELFF	TGCGCCAGCAGCCGTGATGGACAGGGTTTTTATGAACTGTTTTTT
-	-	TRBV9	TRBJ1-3	CASSRGAGNTIYF	TGTGCCAGCAGCCGGGGAGCTGGAAACACCATATATTTT
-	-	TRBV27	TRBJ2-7	CASSRLQTPYEQYF	TGTGCCAGCAGTCGACTACAGACACCCTACGAGCAGTACTTC
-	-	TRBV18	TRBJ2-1	CASSTAGSEQFF	TGTGCCAGCTCAACGGCGGGAAGTGAGCAGTTCTTC
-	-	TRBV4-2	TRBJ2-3	CASSQVTGSGSSDTQYF	TGTGCCAGCAGCCAAGTTACAGGTAGCGGTTCGTCAGATACGCAGTATTTT
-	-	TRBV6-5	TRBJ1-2	CASTPGIDYGYTF	TGTGCCAGCACCCCAGGAATAGACTATGGCTACACCTTC
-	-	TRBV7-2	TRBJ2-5	CASSLGSGTEETQYF	TGTGCCAGCAGCTTGGGTAGCGGAACCGAAGAGACCCAGTACTTC
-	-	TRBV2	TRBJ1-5	CASSDGGKDDF	TGTGCCAGCAGTGACGGGGGGAAAGATGATTTT
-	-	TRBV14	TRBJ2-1	CASSGAYDEQFF	TGTGCCAGCAGTGGGGCGTACGATGAGCAGTTCTTC
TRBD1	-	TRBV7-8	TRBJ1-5	CASSSTGQGIQPQHF	TGTGCCAGCAGCTCAACAGGACAGGGGATTCAGCCCCAGCATTTT
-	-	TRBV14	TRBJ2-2	CASSLFQGELFF	TGTGCCAGCAGCCTATTCCAGGGGGAGCTGTTTTTT
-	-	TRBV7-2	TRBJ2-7	CASSFVEGYYEQYF	TGTGCCAGCAGCTTCGTCGAGGGTTACTACGAGCAGTACTTC
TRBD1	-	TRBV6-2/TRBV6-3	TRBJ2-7	CASSAHGQGVRYEQYF	TGTGCCAGCAGCGCCCACGGACAGGGAGTAAGATACGAGCAGTACTTC
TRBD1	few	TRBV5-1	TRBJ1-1	CASSSRTGNTEAFF	TGCGCCAGCAGCTCCAGGACAGGCAACACTGAAGCTTTCTTT
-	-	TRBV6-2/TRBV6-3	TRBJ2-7	CASSHRGAYYEQYF	TGTGCCAGCAGCCACCGGGGGGCTTACTACGAGCAGTACTTC
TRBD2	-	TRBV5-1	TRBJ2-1	CASGLAGDNEQFF	TGCGCCAGCGGACTAGCGGGGGACAATGAGCAGTTCTTC
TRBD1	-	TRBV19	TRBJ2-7	CASSPQGSFHEQYF	TGTGCCAGTAGTCCACAGGGGTCTTTCCACGAGCAGTACTTC
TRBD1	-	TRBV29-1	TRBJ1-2	CSVVALAGGNYGYTF	TGCAGCGTTGTGGCGCTGGCAGGGGGAAACTATGGCTACACCTTC
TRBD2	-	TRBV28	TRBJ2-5	CATSVGTSGHF	TGTGCCACCAGCGTAGGGACTAGCGGCCACTTC
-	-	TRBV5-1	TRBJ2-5	CASSPRFETQYF	TGCGCCAGCAGCCCGAGGTTTGAGACCCAGTACTTC
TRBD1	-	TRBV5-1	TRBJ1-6	CASTVGTGYSPLHF	TGCGCCAGCACAGTCGGGACAGGATATTCACCCCTCCACTTT
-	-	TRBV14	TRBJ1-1	CASSHQGGGTEAFF	TGTGCCAGCAGCCACCAGGGAGGTGGCACTGAAGCTTTCTTT
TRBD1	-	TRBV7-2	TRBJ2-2	CASSFLTGGPGELFF	TGTGCCAGCAGCTTCCTGACAGGGGGACCCGGGGAGCTGTTTTTT
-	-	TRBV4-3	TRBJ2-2	CASSQAWSGANTGELFF	TGCGCCAGCAGCCAAGCCTGGTCCGGAGCGAACACCGGGGAGCTGTTTTTT
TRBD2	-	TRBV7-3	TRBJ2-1	CASSPHGGGSYNEQFF	TGTGCCAGCAGCCCCCACGGGGGAGGGTCCTACAATGAGCAGTTCTTC
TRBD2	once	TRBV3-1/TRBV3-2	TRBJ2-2	CASSQGLAANTGELFF	TGTGCCAGCAGCCAAGGACTAGCGGCGAACACCGGGGAGCTGTTTTTT
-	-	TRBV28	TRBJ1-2	CASSPPGQLAAENYGYTF	TGTGCCAGCAGTCCCCCTGGACAGCTAGCCGCGGAGAACTATGGCTACACCTTC
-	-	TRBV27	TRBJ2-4	CASSLAGPAKNIQYF	TGTGCCAGCAGTTTAGCGGGCCCAGCCAAAAACATTCAGTACTTC
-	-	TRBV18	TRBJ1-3	CASSRTVRSGNTIYF	TGTGCCAGCTCACGTACGGTACGCTCTGGAAACACCATATATTTT
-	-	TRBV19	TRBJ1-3	CASSILQATRNTIYF	TGTGCCAGTAGTATCCTGCAAGCAACCAGAAACACCATATATTTT
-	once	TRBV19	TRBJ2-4	CASSNPALTRLAKNIQYF	TGTGCCAGTAGTAACCCGGCGTTGACTAGACTAGCCAAAAACATTCAGTACTTC
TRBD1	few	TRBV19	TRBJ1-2	CASSTQTGGRGYTF	TGTGCCAGTAGTACCCAGACAGGGGGCCGGGGCTACACCTTC
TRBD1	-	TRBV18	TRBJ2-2	CASSRNLTGQENTGELFF	TGTGCCAGCTCACGAAACCTTACGGGACAGGAAAACACCGGGGAGCTGTTTTTT
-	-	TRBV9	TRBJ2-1	CASSVAGLASNEQFF	TGTGCCAGCAGCGTAGCTGGCCTAGCCAGTAATGAGCAGTTCTTC
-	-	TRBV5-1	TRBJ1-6	CASSLSGDRNSPLHF	TGCGCCAGCAGCTTGTCCGGGGATCGTAATTCACCCCTCCACTTT
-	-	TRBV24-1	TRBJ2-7	CATSDPTGQEQYF	TGTGCCACCAGTGACCCTACAGGGCAGGAGCAGTACTTC
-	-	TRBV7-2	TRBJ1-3	CASSGEGALAGNTIYF	TGTGCCAGCAGCGGAGAAGGGGCCCTAGCTGGAAACACCATATATTTT
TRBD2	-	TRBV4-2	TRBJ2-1	CASKAGGDNEQFF	TGTGCCAGCAAGGCGGGGGGGGACAATGAGCAGTTCTTC
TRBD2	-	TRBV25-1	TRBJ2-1	CASSDRGSGREDEQFF	TGTGCCAGCAGTGATAGGGGTAGCGGGAGGGAGGATGAGCAGTTCTTC
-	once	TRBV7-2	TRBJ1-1	CASSAVRTEAFF	TGTGCCAGCAGCGCGGTTAGGACTGAAGCTTTCTTT
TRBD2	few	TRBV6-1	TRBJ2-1	CASSDLAGGMGEQFF	TGTGCCAGCAGTGATTTAGCGGGAGGTATGGGTGAGCAGTTCTTC
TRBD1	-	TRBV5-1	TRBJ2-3	CASAGQGGTDTQYF	TGCGCCAGCGCGGGACAGGGGGGCACAGATACGCAGTATTTT
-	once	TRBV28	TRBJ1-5	CASSTEGIGNQPQHF	TGTGCCAGCTCAACAGAGGGAATTGGCAATCAGCCCCAGCATTTT
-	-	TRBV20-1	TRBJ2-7	CSAGGAREQYF	TGCAGTGCTGGGGGGGCTCGTGAGCAGTACTTC